The 14 T cell receptor beta chains given below trace back to one sample, sequenced in a study of cytomegalovirus exposure and HLA in healthy donors. Researchers ran the PCR with 60 Vbeta and 13 Jbeta primers. The data were produced by immunoSEQ multiplex PCR, yet TCRdb's version contains in-frame clones alone and is incomplete. Of roughly 230,000 clones in the sample, roughly 91% were seen once. The sequencing input was PBMCs. These TCRs come from a girl aged 2 to 9 in good health and CMV-seronegative.

About this clone: Other DNA sequences in the same sample also yield this CDR3. The gene calls are TRBV5-1 and TRBJ2-3; 7 positions agree with TRBD1. Losses at the gene ends were 0 bases for V and 5 bases for J; bases not matched to a gene: 3. CDR1 is SGHRS, CDR2 YFSETQ, per germline. The CDR3 contains 14 residues. The CDR3 loop reads CASSLGQGEDTQYF. The CDR3 coding sequence is TGCGCCAGCAGCTTGGGGCAGGGGGAAGATACGCAGTATTTT. Complete variable domain (other parts from reference TRBV5-1 and TRBJ2-3): KAGVTQTPRYLIKTRGQQVTLSCSPISGHRSVSWYQQTPGQGLQFLFEYFSETQRNKGNFPGRFSGRQFSNSRSEMNVSTLELGDSALYLCASSLGQGEDTQYFGPGTRLTVL.

The chain recombines TRBV7-9 with TRBJ1-1, with D unclear. This CDR3 region has 15 residues. Trimming stripped 5 bases from V and 3 bases from J, with 16 bases between. The V gene's germline CDR1 is SEHNR and CDR2 FQNEAQ (reference sequence). This chain's CDR3 is CASSPPLERDTEAFF. In DNA form, the CDR3 reads TGTGCCAGCAGCCCCCCGTTGGAGAGGGACACTGAAGCTTTCTTT. The full variable domain, rest sourced from reference TRBV7-9 and TRBJ1-1, is DTGVSQNPRHKITKRGQNVTFRCDPISEHNRLYWYRQTLGQGPEFLTYFQNEAQLEKSRLLSDRFSAERPKGSFSTLEIQRTEQGDSAMYLCASSPPLERDTEAFFGQGTRLTVV.

The V gene is TRBV19, the J gene TRBJ1-5; 9 nucleotides agree with TRBD1. The CDR3 has 14 residues. Germline lookup yields CDR1 LNHDA and CDR2 SQIVND (reference sequence). After removal of 1 base from V and 5 bases from J, the junction contained 0 bases not matched to a gene. The CDR3 loop is CASSIGDRDQPQHF. In DNA, the CDR3 is TGTGCCAGTAGTATAGGGGACAGGGATCAGCCCCAGCATTTT.

The rearrangement links TRBV6-6 to TRBJ2-7; TRBD1 is a possible D gene (5 bases). This CDR3 has 16 amino acids. Germline CDR1 is MNHNY and CDR2 is SVGAGI (reference sequence). Trimming stripped 1 base from V and 0 bases from J, with 13 bases between. CDR3 bases: TGTGCCAGCAGTTACTGGGGCACCCTGAGCTCCTACGAGCAGTACTTC. Protein sequence: CASSYWGTLSSYEQYF.

The sample holds one count of this clone. This chain uses TRBV15 with TRBJ2-7, with 8 bases that match TRBD1. V trimming: 5 bases; J trimming: 1 base; junction bases outside the gene matches: 1. The V gene's germline CDR1 is LNHNV and CDR2 YYDKDF (reference sequence). CDR3 length: 13 residues. CDR3 nucleotides: TGTGCCACCAGCCGGGACAGGTCCTACGAGCAGTACTTC. Its protein product is CATSRDRSYEQYF.

CDR3 amino acids: CASLPGRETYEQYF. The CDR3, as DNA: TGTGCCAGCCTCCCAGGCAGGGAAACCTACGAGCAGTACTTC. This chain links TRBV2 with TRBJ2-7; D perhaps matches TRBD1 (5 bases). The V gene's germline CDR1 is SNHLY and CDR2 FYNNEI. Trimming shortened V by 8 bases and J by 2 bases, and 16 bases separated the two germline ends. The CDR3 loop spans 14 amino acids.

This chain links TRBV30 with TRBJ1-1, with D possibly being TRBD1 (5 bases). Germline V gene lookup returns CDR1 GTSNPN and CDR2 SVGIG (reference sequence). The CDR3 covers 13 residues. Deletions cut 4 bases from V and 1 base from J, with 10 bases between. The CDR3 bases are TGTGCCTGGACCCGGGGGGAGAACACTGAAGCTTTCTTT. It specifies CAWTRGENTEAFF.

The chain has TRBV6-1 and TRBJ1-5; D call uncertain. From germline, CDR1 is MNHNS and CDR2 SASEGT. V was clipped by 5 bases and J by 0 bases, with 5 bases between them. This CDR3 comprises 13 residues. This chain's CDR3 is CASSSFSNQPQHF. Here the CDR3 DNA reads TGTGCCAGCAGTTCCTTTAGCAATCAGCCCCAGCATTTT.

V and J are TRBV19 and TRBJ1-3; perhaps TRBD1 as D (5 bases). The CDR3 loop spans 18 amino acids. V was pared by 3 bases and J by 0 bases, with 18 bases between. CDR1 and CDR2 (germline): LNHDA, SQIVND (reference sequence). DNA of the CDR3: TGTGCCAGTAGTATGTTTACGAGTGGGGCGAGCTCTGGAAACACCATATATTTT. Translation: CASSMFTSGASSGNTIYF.

The chain combines TRBV15 with TRBJ1-5; the D gene is possibly TRBD1 (5 bases). The CDR3 spans 14 residues. The V gene's germline CDR1 is LNHNV and CDR2 YYDKDF (reference sequence). V lost 4 bases and J lost 2, with 9 bases in between. CDR3 in amino acids: CATSTGNGNQPQHF. In DNA, the CDR3 is TGTGCCACCAGCACAGGGAATGGCAATCAGCCCCAGCATTTT.

This chain uses TRBV6-5 with TRBJ2-1, with 10 bases aligning to TRBD2. With 6 bases clipped from V and 5 bases from J, the junction kept 4 bases outside the gene matches. This CDR3 has 14 residues. Germline CDR1 is MNHEY and CDR2 is SVGAGI. CDR3 bases: TGTGCCAGCAGACCGGGACTAGCGAACAATGAGCAGTTCTTC. Translation gives CASRPGLANNEQFF.

J is TRBJ2-5 and V is TRBV2; TRBD2 agrees at 8 bases. The germline V gene encodes CDR1 SNHLY and CDR2 FYNNEI. J was trimmed by 7 bases and V by 3 bases; bases with no gene match: 10. There are 15 residues in the CDR3. CDR3 sequence (DNA): TGTGCCAGCAGTGAGCTAGCGGGTGGAGTGGGGACCCAGTACTTC. This codes for CASSELAGGVGTQYF.

The chain couples TRBV6-7 to TRBJ1-3, with D uncertain. TRBV6-7 is flagged as an ORF with uncertain function. This CDR3 is 13 amino acids long. The V end was cut by 5 bases, the J end by 4 bases, with 9 bases between. CDR3 in DNA: TGTGCCAGCAGTACTCCGGGGGGAAACACCATATATTTT. Its protein product is CASSTPGGNTIYF.

The V gene is TRBV30, the J gene TRBJ2-2, with 12 bases that match TRBD1. V lost 5 bases, J lost 6 bases, and 7 bases stayed unmatched. CDR1 and CDR2 from the germline V gene are GTSNPN and SVGIG (reference sequence). This CDR3 is 15 amino acids long. Written as DNA, the CDR3 is TGTGCCTGGGGAGTGGGGACAGGGGGCCCCGGGGAGCTGTTTTTT. Amino acid sequence: CAWGVGTGGPGELFF.